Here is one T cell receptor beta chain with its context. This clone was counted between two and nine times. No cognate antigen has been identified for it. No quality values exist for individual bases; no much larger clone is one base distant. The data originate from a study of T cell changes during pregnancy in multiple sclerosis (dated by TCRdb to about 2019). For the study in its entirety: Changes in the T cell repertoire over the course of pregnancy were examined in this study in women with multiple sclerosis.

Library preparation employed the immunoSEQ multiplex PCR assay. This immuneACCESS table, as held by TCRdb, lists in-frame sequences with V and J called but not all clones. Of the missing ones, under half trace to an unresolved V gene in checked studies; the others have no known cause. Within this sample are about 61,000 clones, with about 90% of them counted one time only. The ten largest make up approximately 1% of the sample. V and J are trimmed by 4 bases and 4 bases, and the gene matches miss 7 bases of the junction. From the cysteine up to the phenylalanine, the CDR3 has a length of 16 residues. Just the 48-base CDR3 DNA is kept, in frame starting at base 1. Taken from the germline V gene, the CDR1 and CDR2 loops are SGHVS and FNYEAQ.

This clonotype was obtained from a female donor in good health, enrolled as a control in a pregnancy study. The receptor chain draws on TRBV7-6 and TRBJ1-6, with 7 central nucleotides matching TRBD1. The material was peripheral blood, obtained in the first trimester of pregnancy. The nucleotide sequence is TGTGCCAGCAGCTATAAACCGGGACAGTATAATTCACCCCTCCACTTT. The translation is CASSYKPGQYNSPLHF.